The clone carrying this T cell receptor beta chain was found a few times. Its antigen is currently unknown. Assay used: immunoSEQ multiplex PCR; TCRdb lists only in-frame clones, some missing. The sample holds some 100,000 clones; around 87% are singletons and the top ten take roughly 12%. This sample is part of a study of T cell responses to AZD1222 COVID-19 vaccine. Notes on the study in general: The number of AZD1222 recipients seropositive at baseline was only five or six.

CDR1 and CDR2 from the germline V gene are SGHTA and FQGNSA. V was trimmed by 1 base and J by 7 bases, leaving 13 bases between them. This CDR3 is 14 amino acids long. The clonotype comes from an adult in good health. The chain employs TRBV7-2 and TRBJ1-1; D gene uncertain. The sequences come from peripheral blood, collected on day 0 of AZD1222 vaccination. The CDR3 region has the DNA TGTGCCAGCAGCTTAGGGCCAGGATTGGGTGAAGCTTTCTTT. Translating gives CASSLGPGLGEAFF.